This entry is about one TCR beta chain. The CDR3 length is 18 residues. The ends lost 8 bases at V and 0 bases at J; junction bases unmatched: 18. Germline CDR1 is KGHDR and CDR2 is SFDVKD. This sample is part of a study of blood T cell repertoires in COVID-19. In the authors' methods: Counts of nucleated cells, estimated from reference gene primer amplification, were obtained. The table came from immunoSEQ multiplex PCR; TCRdb's copy has only in-frame clones and leaves some out. Clone size and the V and J calls come from that table; the DNA yielded D and trimming. The sample lists about 160,000 clones; roughly four fifths were seen once.

The sequence came from a human donor in a cohort sampled during active COVID-19. Sequenced sample: peripheral blood. The chain links TRBV24-1 to TRBJ2-7, with TRBD2 matching over 7 bases. CDR3 loop: CATISSLAAPESSYEQYF. For the CDR3, the DNA is TGTGCCACCATTTCTTCGCTAGCGGCACCGGAGAGCTCCTACGAGCAGTACTTC.